One T cell receptor beta chain is described in this entry. Its antigen is not identified. The data originate from a study of blood T cells in healthy people across ages. General study results and limits: PBMCs left unsorted prevented a conclusive naive versus antigen-experienced comparison. Diversity of TCR beta per million T cells declined in a roughly linear way with age. Higher diversity and more naive CD4+ cells were features of long-lived donors, compared to aged donors.

A second roughly 6 to 11 cycle PCR used barcoded and J-beta primers. Every single cDNA molecule received a tag from a template-switch adaptor with 12 random nucleotides. TCRdb ran MiXCR on the 5' RACE reads and lists one entry per CDR3 protein. This sample has some 800,000 distinct CDR3 sequences; roughly 44% occur once, and the top ten carry around 21%. The CDR3 runs 13 residues. V lost 7 bases and J 11 bases, leaving 20 bases between the germline ends. Germline V lookup: CDR1 MNHEY, CDR2 SVGAGI. Sequencing used blood. The receptor was isolated from a man in his sixties in good health. The chain carries TRBV6-5 and TRBJ2-5, with D unresolved. CDR3 region: CASTQWGLNEQYF. The CDR3 region has the DNA TGTGCCAGCACCCAATGGGGTCTTAATGAGCAGTACTTC.